This entry concerns a single T cell receptor beta chain. Its target is unknown. The data belong to a study of PD-1 blockade in classical Hodgkin lymphoma. Study-wide background: Patients were given intravenous nivolumab, 3 mg/kg, every 2 weeks.

Here immunoSEQ multiplex PCR was the method, and the copy in TCRdb shows in-frame clones only, minus some. The repertoire has 35,000 to 45,000 clones, about 71% of them found once; the top ten carry 3%. Findings of the study overall: By C4D1 there was a significant rise in CD4+ TCR diversity but not in CD8+ TCR diversity. Exclusion removed patients who began nivolumab under 1 year after ASCT.

CDR3 size: 16 residues. CDR1 and CDR2 (germline): LNHNV, YYDKDF (reference sequence). The V end was cut by 0 bases, the J end by 4 bases, with 14 bases between. Each of the patients experienced relapse following autologous stem cell transplantation, and their brentuximab vedotin exposure differed. Under best response, outcomes were complete response, partial response or progressive disease. The chain is built from TRBV15 and TRBJ2-3; TRBD2 is a possible D gene (7 bases). This TCR came from a human donor with classical Hodgkin lymphoma. The source was peripheral blood mononuclear cells (PBMCs), collected at baseline. For the CDR3, the DNA is TGTGCCACCAGCAGAGATTTTGCGGGGGCAGCAGATACGCAGTATTTT. It encodes CATSRDFAGAADTQYF.